This TCR beta chain is drawn from a study of response to subunit inactivated influenza vaccine. V shed 0 bases, J shed 0 bases, and the junction held 2 bases outside the gene matches. This CDR3 spans 16 amino acids. In germline, CDR1 is SEHNR, CDR2 FQNEAQ (reference sequence). MiXCR, applied by TCRdb to the RT-PCR reads, yields one record per CDR3 protein. This sample has roughly 500,000 distinct CDR3 sequences, with about 25% found just once. Findings of the study overall: Authors suggested seasonal influenza vaccinations each recruit few new T cells.

This clonotype has a handful of counts. Its antigen remains unknown. The specimen was CD4+ T cells sorted from PBMCs, collected approximately 5 days after vaccination. This TCR was sampled from a man aged 50-59 years who received an inactivated influenza vaccine. The chain uses TRBV7-9 and TRBJ2-3; 8 nucleotides agree with TRBD2. The CDR3 sequence: CASSLASSGSTDTQYF. DNA for the CDR3: TGTGCCAGCAGCTTAGCGTCTAGCGGGAGCACAGATACGCAGTATTTT. Using reference TRBV7-9 and TRBJ2-3 for the parts outside the CDR3, the full variable domain is DTGVSQNPRHKITKRGQNVTFRCDPISEHNRLYWYRQTLGQGPEFLTYFQNEAQLEKSRLLSDRFSAERPKGSFSTLEIQRTEQGDSAMYLCASSLASSGSTDTQYFGPGTRLTVL.